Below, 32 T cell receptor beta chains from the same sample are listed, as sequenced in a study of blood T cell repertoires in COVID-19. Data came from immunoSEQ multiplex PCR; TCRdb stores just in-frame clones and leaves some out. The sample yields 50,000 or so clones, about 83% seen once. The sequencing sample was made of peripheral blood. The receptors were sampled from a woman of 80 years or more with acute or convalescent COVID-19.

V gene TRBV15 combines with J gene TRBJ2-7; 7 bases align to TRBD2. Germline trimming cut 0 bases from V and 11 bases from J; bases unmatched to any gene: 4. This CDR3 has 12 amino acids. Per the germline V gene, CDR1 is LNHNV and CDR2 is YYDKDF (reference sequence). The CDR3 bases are TGTGCCACCAGCAGAGAAGGGACTATTAAGTACTTC. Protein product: CATSREGTIKYF.

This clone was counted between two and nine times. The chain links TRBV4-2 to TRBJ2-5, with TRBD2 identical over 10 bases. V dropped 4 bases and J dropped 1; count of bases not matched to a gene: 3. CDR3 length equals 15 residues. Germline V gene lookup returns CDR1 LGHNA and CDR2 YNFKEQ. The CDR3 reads CASSRTSGSQETQYF. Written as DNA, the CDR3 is TGTGCCAGCAGCCGGACTAGCGGAAGCCAAGAGACCCAGTACTTC.

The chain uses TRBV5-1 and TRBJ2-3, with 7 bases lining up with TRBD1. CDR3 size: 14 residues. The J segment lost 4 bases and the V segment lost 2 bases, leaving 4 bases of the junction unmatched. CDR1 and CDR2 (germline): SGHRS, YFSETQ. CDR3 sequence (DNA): TGCGCCAGCAGCTTTGGACAGGCAGCAGATACGCAGTATTTT. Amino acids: CASSFGQAADTQYF.

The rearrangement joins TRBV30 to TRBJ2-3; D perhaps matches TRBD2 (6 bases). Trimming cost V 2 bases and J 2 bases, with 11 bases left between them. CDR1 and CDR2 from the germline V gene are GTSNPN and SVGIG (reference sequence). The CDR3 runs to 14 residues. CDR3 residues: CAWSKTGATDTQYF. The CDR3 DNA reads TGTGCCTGGAGTAAGACGGGAGCCACAGATACGCAGTATTTT.

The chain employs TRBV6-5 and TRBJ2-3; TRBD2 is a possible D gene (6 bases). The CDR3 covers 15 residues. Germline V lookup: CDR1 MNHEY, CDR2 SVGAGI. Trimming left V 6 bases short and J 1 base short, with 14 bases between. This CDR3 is CASSFPSVGTDTQYF. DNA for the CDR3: TGTGCCAGCAGCTTCCCTAGCGTCGGCACAGATACGCAGTATTTT.

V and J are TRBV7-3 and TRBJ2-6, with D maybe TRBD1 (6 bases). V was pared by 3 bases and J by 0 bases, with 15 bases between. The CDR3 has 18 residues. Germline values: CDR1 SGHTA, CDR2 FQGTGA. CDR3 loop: CASSFGTSLHSGANVLTF. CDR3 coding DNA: TGTGCCAGCAGCTTCGGGACATCGCTCCACTCTGGGGCCAACGTCCTGACTTTC.

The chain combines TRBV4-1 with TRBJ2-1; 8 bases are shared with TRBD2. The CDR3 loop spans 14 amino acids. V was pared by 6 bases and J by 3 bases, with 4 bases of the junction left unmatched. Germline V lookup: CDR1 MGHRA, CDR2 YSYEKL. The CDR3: CASSPGLDYNEQFF. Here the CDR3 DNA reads TGCGCCAGCAGTCCGGGACTAGACTACAATGAGCAGTTCTTC.

CDR3 nucleotides: TGTGCCAGCAGCAGTACAGGGGAGGTTGGTAGTCAGCCCCAGCATTTT. Protein product: CASSSTGEVGSQPQHF. The chain has TRBV21-1 and TRBJ1-5; TRBD1, the D gene given by the table, was not confirmed from the DNA. TRBV21-1 is noted as a pseudogene. This CDR3 comprises 16 residues.

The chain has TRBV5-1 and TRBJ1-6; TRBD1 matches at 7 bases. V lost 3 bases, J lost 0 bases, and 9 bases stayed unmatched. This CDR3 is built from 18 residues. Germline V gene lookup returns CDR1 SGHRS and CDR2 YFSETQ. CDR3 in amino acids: CASSWSETGSSYNSPLHF. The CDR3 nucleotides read TGCGCCAGCAGCTGGTCCGAGACAGGGAGCTCCTATAATTCACCCCTCCACTTT.

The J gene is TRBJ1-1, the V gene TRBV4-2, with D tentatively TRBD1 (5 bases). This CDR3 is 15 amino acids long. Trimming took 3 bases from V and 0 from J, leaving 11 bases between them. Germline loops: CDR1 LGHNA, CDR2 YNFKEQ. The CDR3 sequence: CASSQKTGMNTEAFF. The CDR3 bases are TGTGCCAGCAGCCAGAAAACAGGTATGAACACTGAAGCTTTCTTT.

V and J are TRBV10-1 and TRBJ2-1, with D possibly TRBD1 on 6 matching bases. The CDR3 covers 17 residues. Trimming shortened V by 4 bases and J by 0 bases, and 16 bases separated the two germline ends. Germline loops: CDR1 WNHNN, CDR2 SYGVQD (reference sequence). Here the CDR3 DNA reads TGCGCCAGCAGTGGGACAATGGGGGACACCTCCTACAATGAGCAGTTCTTC. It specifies CASSGTMGDTSYNEQFF.

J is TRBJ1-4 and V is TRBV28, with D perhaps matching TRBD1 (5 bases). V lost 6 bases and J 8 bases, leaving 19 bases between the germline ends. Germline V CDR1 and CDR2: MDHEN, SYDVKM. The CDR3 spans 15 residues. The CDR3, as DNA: TGTGCCAGCAGGGGGGGGGACTTGGGTGGAGAAAAACTGTTTTTT. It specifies CASRGGDLGGEKLFF. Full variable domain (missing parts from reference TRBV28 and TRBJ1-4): DVKVTQSSRYLVKRTGEKVFLECVQDMDHENMFWYRQDPGLGLRLIYFSYDVKMKEKGDIPEGYSVSREKKERFSLILESASTNQTSMYLCASRGGDLGGEKLFFGSGTQLSVL.

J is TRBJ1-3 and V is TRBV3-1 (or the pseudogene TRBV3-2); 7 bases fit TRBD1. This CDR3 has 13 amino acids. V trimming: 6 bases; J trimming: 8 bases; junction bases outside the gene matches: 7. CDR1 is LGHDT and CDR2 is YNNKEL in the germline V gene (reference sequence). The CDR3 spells CASRSRGADTIYF. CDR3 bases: TGTGCCAGCAGATCCAGGGGGGCGGACACCATATATTTT.

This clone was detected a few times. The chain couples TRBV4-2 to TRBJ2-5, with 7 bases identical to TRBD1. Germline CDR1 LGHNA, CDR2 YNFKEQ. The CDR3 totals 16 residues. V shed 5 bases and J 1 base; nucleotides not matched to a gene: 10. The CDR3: CASSSTGTAGQETQYF. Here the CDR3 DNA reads TGTGCCAGCAGCTCTACCGGGACAGCAGGCCAAGAGACCCAGTACTTC.

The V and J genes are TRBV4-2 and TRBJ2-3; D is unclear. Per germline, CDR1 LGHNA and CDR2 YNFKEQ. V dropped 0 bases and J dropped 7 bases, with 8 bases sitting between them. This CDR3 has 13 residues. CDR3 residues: CASSQDSLNTQYF. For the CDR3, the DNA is TGTGCCAGCAGCCAAGATAGCCTCAATACGCAGTATTTT.

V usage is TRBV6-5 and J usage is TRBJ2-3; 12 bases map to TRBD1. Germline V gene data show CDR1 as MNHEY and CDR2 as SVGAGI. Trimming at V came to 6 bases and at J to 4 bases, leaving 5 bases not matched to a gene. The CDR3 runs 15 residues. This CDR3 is CASRGDRGRSDTQYF. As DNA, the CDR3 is TGTGCCAGCAGGGGGGACAGGGGGCGATCAGATACGCAGTATTTT.

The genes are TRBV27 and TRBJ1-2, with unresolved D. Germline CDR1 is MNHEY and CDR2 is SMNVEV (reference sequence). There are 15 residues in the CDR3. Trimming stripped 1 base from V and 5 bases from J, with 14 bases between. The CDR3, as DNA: TGTGCCAGCAGTTTATTCAGCCAGCGCCCTTATGGCTACACCTTC. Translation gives CASSLFSQRPYGYTF.

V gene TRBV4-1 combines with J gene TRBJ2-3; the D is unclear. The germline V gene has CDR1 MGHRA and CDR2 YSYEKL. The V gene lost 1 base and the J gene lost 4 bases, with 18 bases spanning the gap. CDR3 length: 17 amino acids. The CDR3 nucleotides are TGCGCCAGCAGCCAAGTTCCCCCACCAGCGACGCCAGATACGCAGTATTTT. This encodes CASSQVPPPATPDTQYF.

The CDR3 DNA reads as TGTGCCAGCAGCCCCGGACACGGGGGGATTCAGTACTTC. The encoded protein is CASSPGHGGIQYF. The chain has TRBV28 and TRBJ2-4; 7 bases map to TRBD2. Germline CDR1 is MDHEN and CDR2 is SYDVKM. The V segment lost 6 bases and the J segment 10 bases; nucleotides outside the gene matches: 9. CDR3 length: 13 residues. Together with reference TRBV28 and TRBJ2-4, the CDR3 gives the full variable domain: DVKVTQSSRYLVKRTGEKVFLECVQDMDHENMFWYRQDPGLGLRLIYFSYDVKMKEKGDIPEGYSVSREKKERFSLILESASTNQTSMYLCASSPGHGGIQYFGAGTRLSVL.

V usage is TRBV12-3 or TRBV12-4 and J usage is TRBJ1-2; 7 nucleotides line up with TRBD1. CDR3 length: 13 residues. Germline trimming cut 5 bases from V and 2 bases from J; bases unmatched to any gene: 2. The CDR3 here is CASSQDRNYGYTF. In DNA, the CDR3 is TGTGCCAGCAGTCAGGACAGGAACTATGGCTACACCTTC.

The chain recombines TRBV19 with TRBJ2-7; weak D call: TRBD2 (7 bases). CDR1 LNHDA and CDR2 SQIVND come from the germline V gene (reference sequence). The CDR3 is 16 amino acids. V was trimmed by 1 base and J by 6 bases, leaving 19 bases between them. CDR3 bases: TGTGCCAGTAGTATAGCGAAGCGGGACACTTTCTCCGAGCAGTACGTC. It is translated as CASSIAKRDTFSEQYV.

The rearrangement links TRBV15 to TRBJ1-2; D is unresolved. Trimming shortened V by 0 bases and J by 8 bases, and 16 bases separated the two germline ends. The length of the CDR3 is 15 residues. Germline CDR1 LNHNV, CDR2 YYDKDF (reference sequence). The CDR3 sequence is CATSRDYGTSEGYTF. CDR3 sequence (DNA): TGTGCCACCAGCAGAGATTACGGTACCTCGGAGGGCTACACCTTC. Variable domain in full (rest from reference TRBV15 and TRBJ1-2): DAMVIQNPRYQVTQFGKPVTLSCSQTLNHNVMYWYQQKSSQAPKLLFHYYDKDFNNEADTPDNFQSRRPNTSFCFLDIRSPGLGDTAMYLCATSRDYGTSEGYTFGSGTRLTVV.

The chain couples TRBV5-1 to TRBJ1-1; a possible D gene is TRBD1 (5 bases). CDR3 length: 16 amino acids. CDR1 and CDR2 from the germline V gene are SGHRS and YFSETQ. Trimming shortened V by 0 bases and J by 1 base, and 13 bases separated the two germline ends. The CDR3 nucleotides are TGCGCCAGCAGCTTGGCCCCAGGGTATGGGAACACTGAAGCTTTCTTT. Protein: CASSLAPGYGNTEAFF.

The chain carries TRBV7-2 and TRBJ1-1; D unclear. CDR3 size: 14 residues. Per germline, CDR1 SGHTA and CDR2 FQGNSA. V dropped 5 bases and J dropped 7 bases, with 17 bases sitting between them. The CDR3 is CASSNPLGAVEAFF. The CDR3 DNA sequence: TGTGCCAGCAGCAACCCACTTGGAGCAGTTGAAGCTTTCTTT.

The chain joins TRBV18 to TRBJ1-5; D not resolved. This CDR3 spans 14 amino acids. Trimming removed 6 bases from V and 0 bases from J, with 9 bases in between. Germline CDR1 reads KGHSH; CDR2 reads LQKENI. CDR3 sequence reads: CASSGEHSNQPQHF. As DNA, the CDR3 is TGTGCCAGCTCGGGCGAACATAGCAATCAGCCCCAGCATTTT.

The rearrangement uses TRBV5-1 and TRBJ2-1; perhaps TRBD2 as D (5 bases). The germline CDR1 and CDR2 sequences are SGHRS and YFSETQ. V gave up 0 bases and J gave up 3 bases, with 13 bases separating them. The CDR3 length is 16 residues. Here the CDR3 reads CASSLDPSSSYNEQFF. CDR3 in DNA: TGCGCCAGCAGCTTGGACCCTAGCAGCAGCTACAATGAGCAGTTCTTC.

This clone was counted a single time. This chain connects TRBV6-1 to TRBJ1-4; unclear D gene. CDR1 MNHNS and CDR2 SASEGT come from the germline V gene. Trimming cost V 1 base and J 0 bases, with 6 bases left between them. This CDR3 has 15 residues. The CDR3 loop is CASSEVLSTNEKLFF. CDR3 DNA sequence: TGTGCCAGCAGTGAAGTACTTTCAACTAATGAAAAACTGTTTTTT.

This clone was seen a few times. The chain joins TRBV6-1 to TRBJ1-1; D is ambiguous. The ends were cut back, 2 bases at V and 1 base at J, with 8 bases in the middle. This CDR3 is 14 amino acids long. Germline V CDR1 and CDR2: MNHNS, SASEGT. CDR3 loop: CASSEWEGNTEAFF. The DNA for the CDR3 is TGTGCCAGCAGTGAATGGGAGGGGAACACTGAAGCTTTCTTT.

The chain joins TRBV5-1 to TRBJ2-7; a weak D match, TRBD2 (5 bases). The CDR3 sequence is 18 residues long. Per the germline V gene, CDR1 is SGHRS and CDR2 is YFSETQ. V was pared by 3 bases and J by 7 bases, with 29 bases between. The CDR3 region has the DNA TGCGCCAGCAGCTCCTCCCTGGAACTTGGCAGGCTCTCGGGGGAGCAGTACTTC. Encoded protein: CASSSSLELGRLSGEQYF. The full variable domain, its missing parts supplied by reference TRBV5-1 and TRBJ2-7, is KAGVTQTPRYLIKTRGQQVTLSCSPISGHRSVSWYQQTPGQGLQFLFEYFSETQRNKGNFPGRFSGRQFSNSRSEMNVSTLELGDSALYLCASSSSLELGRLSGEQYFGPGTRLTVT.

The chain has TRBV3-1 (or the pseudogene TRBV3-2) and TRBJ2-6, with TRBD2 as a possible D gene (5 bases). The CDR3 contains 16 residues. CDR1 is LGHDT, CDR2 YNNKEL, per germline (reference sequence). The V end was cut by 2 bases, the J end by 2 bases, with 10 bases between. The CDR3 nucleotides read TGTGCCAGCAGCCAACAGCCCGGGGCTGGGGCCAACGTCCTGACTTTC. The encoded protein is CASSQQPGAGANVLTF.

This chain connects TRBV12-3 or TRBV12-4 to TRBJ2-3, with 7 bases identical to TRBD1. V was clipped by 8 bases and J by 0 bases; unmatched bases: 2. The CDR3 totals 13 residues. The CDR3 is CASRGQSTDTQYF. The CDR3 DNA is TGTGCCAGCCGGGGACAGAGCACAGATACGCAGTATTTT.

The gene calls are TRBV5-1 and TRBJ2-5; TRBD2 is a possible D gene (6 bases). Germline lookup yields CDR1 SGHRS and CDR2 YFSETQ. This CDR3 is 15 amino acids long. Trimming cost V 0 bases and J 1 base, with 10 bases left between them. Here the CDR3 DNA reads TGCGCCAGCAGCTTGGGAAGGGGAGGCCAAGAGACCCAGTACTTC. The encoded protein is CASSLGRGGQETQYF.